Reported below is one T cell receptor (beta chain). What it binds is unknown. The sample is drawn from a study of cytomegalovirus exposure and HLA in healthy donors. Study-level findings and limits: For cytomegalovirus status, the classifier reportedly gave diagnoses with high specificity and sensitivity. The tendency of first-cohort TCR clusters to co-occur in the roughly 120 validation repertoires was the finding of a later analysis. Many donors carried some public TCRs, although rarity characterized most TCR sequences.

The repertoire was sequenced with immunoSEQ multiplex PCR; TCRdb's copy has only in-frame clones and lacks some. The sample consists of 250,000 to 350,000 clones, around 90% of them appearing once. The germline CDR1 and CDR2 sequences are LNHDA and SQIVND (reference sequence). The CDR3 loop spans 17 amino acids. Trimming left V 6 bases short and J 4 bases short, with 21 bases between. The rearrangement links TRBV19 to TRBJ1-4; D might be TRBD1 (6 bases). Specimen: PBMCs. This TCR was sampled from a man aged 25 to 40 in good health and CMV-seronegative. Here the CDR3 DNA reads TGTGCCAGTAGAGGAGCAGGGGTCCTACGACTTAATGAAAAACTGTTTTTT. Translated, it gives CASRGAGVLRLNEKLFF.